The T cell receptor (beta chain) described here comes from a study of neoadjuvant anti-PD-1 for oral cavity cancer. As for the study in general: Patients without progression got a fourth dose around day 43.

Profiling relied on immunoSEQ multiplex PCR, and the TCRdb table lists in-frame clones only, not all of them. The sample holds roughly 9,500 clones, just over 65% seen once. Time point here: after neoadjuvant nivolumab, at surgical resection. V lost 4 bases and J 10 bases, leaving 16 bases between the germline ends. The CDR3 is made up of 13 amino acids. CDR1 MNHNS and CDR2 SASEGT come from the germline V gene. V usage is TRBV6-1 and J usage is TRBJ1-2; no firm D call. This receptor was obtained from a person aged 40 to 85 with oral cavity squamous cell carcinoma. The input for sequencing was PBMCs, taken after nivolumab (anti-PD-1) treatment. This CDR3 is CASSVLPRTLYTF. CDR3 coding DNA: TGTGCCAGCAGTGTCCTACCCAGGACCCTCTACACCTTC.